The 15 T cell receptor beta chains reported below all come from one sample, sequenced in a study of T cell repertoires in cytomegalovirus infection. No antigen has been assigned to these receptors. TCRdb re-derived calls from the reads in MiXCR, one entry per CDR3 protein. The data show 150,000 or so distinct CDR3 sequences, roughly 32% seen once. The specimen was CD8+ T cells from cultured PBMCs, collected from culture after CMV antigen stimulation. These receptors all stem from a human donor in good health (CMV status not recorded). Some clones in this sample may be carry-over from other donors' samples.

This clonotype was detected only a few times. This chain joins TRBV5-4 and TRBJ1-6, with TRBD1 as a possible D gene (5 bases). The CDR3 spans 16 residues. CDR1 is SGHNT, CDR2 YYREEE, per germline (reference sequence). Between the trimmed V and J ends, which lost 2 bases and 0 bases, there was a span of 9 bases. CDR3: CASSFGASSYNSPLHF. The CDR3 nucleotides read TGTGCCAGCAGCTTCGGGGCGAGCTCCTATAATTCACCCCTCCACTTT. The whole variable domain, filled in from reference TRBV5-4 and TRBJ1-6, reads ETGVTQSPTHLIKTRGQQVTLRCSSQSGHNTVSWYQQALGQGPQFIFQYYREEENGRGNFPPRFSGLQFPNYSSELNVNALELDDSALYLCASSFGASSYNSPLHFGNGTRLTVT.

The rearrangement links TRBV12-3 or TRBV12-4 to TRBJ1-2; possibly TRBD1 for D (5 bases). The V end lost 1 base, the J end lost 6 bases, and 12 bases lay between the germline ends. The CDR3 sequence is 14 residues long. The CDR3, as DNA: TGTGCCAGCAGTTTAGTTCCGGACACCGATGGCTACACCTTC. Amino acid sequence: CASSLVPDTDGYTF.

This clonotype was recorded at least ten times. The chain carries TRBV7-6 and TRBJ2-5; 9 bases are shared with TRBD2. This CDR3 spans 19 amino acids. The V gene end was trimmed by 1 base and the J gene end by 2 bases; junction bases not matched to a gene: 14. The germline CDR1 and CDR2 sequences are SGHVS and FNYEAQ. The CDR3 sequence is CASSLDSETSGGGQETQYF. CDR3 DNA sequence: TGTGCCAGCAGCTTAGACTCCGAGACTAGCGGAGGAGGGCAAGAGACCCAGTACTTC. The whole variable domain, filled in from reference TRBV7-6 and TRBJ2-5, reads GAGVSQSPRYKVTKRGQDVALRCDPISGHVSLYWYRQALGQGPEFLTYFNYEAQQDKSGLPNDRFSAERPEGSISTLTIQRTEQRDSAMYRCASSLDSETSGGGQETQYFGPGTRLLVL.

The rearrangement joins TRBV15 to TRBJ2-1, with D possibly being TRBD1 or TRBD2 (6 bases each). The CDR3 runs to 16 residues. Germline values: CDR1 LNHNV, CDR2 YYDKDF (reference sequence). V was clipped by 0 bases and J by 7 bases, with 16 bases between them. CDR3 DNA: TGTGCCACCAGCAGAGATCACGGGGGCTCATGGAATGAGCAGTTCTTC. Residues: CATSRDHGGSWNEQFF.

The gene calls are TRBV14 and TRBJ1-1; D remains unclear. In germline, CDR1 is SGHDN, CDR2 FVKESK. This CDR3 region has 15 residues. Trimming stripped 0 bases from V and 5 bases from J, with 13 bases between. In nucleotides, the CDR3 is TGTGCCAGCAGCCAAGATCATGCGCCTCAAACTGAAGCTTTCTTT. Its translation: CASSQDHAPQTEAFF.

CDR3 region: CASSLEGSGYYGYTF. In nucleotides, the CDR3 is TGTGCCAGCAGCTTAGAGGGAAGCGGGTACTATGGCTACACCTTC. The chain links TRBV11-2 to TRBJ1-2; D is unclear. This CDR3 has 15 residues. Germline-derived CDR1 and CDR2 are SGHAT and FQNNGV. The germline V and J ends were trimmed by 0 bases and 3 bases, with 11 bases remaining between them.

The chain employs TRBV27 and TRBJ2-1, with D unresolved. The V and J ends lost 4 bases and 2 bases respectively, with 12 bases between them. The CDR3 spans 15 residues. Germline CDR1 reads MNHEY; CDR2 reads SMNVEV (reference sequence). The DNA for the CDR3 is TGTGCCAGCAGTTCAGACGCTGTTACCTACAATGAGCAGTTCTTC. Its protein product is CASSSDAVTYNEQFF.

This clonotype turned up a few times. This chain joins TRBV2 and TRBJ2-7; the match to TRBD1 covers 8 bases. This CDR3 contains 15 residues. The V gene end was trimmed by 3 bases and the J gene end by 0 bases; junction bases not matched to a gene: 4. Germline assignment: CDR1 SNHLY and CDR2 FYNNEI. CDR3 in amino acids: CASSEGTGFSYEQYF. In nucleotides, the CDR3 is TGTGCCAGCAGTGAGGGGACAGGCTTCTCCTACGAGCAGTACTTC.

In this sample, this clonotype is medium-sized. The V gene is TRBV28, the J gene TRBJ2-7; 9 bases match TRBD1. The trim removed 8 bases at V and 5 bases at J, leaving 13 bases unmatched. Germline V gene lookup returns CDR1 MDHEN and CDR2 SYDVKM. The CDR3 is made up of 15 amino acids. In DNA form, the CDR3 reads TGTGCCAGCGAGGACAGGGGAGGCGGTGCCCACGAGCAGTACTTC. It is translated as CASEDRGGGAHEQYF. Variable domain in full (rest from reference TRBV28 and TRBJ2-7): DVKVTQSSRYLVKRTGEKVFLECVQDMDHENMFWYRQDPGLGLRLIYFSYDVKMKEKGDIPEGYSVSREKKERFSLILESASTNQTSMYLCASEDRGGGAHEQYFGPGTRLTVT.

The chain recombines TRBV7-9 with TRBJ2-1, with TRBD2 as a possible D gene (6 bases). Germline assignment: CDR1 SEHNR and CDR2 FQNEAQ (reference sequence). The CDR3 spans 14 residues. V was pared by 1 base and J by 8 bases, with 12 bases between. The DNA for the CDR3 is TGTGCCAGCAGCTTAGTGGGGGGTGGTGATGAGCAGTTCTTC. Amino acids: CASSLVGGGDEQFF.

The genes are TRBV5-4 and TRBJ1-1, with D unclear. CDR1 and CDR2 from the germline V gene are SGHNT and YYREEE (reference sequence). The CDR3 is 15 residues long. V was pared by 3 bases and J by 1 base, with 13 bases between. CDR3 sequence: CASSSPEQRNTEAFF. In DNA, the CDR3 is TGTGCCAGCAGCTCCCCGGAGCAGCGGAACACTGAAGCTTTCTTT. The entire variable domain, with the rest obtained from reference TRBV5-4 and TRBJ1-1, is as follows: ETGVTQSPTHLIKTRGQQVTLRCSSQSGHNTVSWYQQALGQGPQFIFQYYREEENGRGNFPPRFSGLQFPNYSSELNVNALELDDSALYLCASSSPEQRNTEAFFGQGTRLTVV.

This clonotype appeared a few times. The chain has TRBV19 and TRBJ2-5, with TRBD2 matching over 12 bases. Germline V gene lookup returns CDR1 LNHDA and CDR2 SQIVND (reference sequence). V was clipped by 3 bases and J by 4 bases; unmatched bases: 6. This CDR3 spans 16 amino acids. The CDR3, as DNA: TGTGCCAGTAGTATTACTAGCGGGGGGTACTTAGAGACCCAGTACTTC. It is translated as CASSITSGGYLETQYF.

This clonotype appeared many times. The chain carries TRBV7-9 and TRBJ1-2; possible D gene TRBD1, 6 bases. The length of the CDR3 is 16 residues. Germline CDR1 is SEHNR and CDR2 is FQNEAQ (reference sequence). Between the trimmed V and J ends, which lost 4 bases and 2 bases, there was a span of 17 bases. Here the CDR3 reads CASSSGVSEPNYGYTF. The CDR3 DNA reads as TGTGCCAGCAGCTCAGGGGTCAGTGAACCGAACTATGGCTACACCTTC.

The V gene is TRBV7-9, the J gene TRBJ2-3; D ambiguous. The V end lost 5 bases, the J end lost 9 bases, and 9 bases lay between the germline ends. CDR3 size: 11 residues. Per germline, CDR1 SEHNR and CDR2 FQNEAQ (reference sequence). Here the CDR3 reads CASSDFGTQYF. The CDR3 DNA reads TGTGCCAGCAGCGACTTCGGGACGCAGTATTTT.

As DNA, the CDR3 is TGCAGTGCGCACAGGGTTGACACCGGGGAGCTGTTTTTT. As protein: CSAHRVDTGELFF. This chain uses TRBV20-1 with TRBJ2-2; a possible D gene is TRBD1 (6 bases). The CDR3 runs to 13 residues. Germline V lookup: CDR1 DFQATT, CDR2 SNEGSKA (reference sequence). The V and J ends lost 6 bases and 3 bases respectively, with 11 bases between them.